Each of the 11 T cell receptor beta chains below was sequenced from the same sample in a study of blood T cell repertoires in COVID-19 (dated by TCRdb to between 2020 and 2021). Library method: the immunoSEQ multiplex PCR assay. TCRdb obtained this table from immuneACCESS and retained in-frame rearrangements with V and J assigned. These tables miss some clones; where compared with another copy, unresolved V genes account for less than half of the shortfall, and the remainder is unexplained. The sample table contains some 330,000 clones; only one count was recorded for about 90% of them. The ten largest clones capture around 1.9% of the sample. The sequenced material came from peripheral blood. Source of these receptors: a woman in her twenties or thirties with COVID-19, enrolled during active disease.

This sequence joins TRBV9 and TRBJ2-1; the match to TRBD2 covers 8 bases. With 4 bases clipped from V and 6 bases from J, the junction kept 15 bases outside the gene matches. Looked up from germline, CDR1 is SGDLS and CDR2 is YYNGEE. The CDR3 spans 17 residues. The CDR3 region has the DNA TGTGCCAGCAGCAACCACTTGCGGGGGGCCGACGGCAATGAGCAGTTCTTC. Its translation is CASSNHLRGADGNEQFF.

The rearrangement joins TRBV5-1 to TRBJ1-1; 8 nucleotides match TRBD1. The CDR3 consists of 14 residues. Germline V gene sequence: CDR1 SGHRS, CDR2 YFSETQ. The ends lost 3 bases at V and 5 bases at J; junction bases unmatched: 6. The CDR3 is CASSSGQAGTEAFF. For the CDR3, the DNA is TGCGCCAGCAGCTCGGGACAGGCTGGAACTGAAGCTTTCTTT.

The rearrangement joins TRBV18 to TRBJ1-1; TRBD1 matches at 10 bases. CDR3 length equals 18 residues. Looked up from germline, CDR1 is KGHSH and CDR2 is LQKENI. The trim removed 6 bases at V and 1 base at J, leaving 14 bases unmatched. CDR3 in amino acids: CASSPGTGARRSNTEAFF. The CDR3 nucleotides read TGTGCCAGCTCGCCCGGGACAGGGGCCCGAAGATCGAACACTGAAGCTTTCTTT.

Only a few counts were recorded for this clone. V gene TRBV18 combines with J gene TRBJ2-5, with 7 bases matching TRBD1. The CDR3 has 14 residues. The germline CDR1 and CDR2 sequences are KGHSH and LQKENI. After removal of 4 bases from V and 5 bases from J, the junction contained 7 bases not matched to a gene. The CDR3, as DNA: TGTGCCAGCTCACTCCACCCCAGGGGGGAGACCCAGTACTTC. Its protein product is CASSLHPRGETQYF.

The chain recombines TRBV29-1 with TRBJ1-2; 10 bases line up with TRBD1. V lost 7 bases, J lost 8 bases, and 7 bases stayed unmatched. CDR1 and CDR2 from the germline V gene are SQVTM and ANQGSEA. The CDR3 totals 12 residues. CDR3 residues: CSAVTGGEGYTF. The CDR3 nucleotides read TGCAGCGCCGTGACAGGGGGCGAGGGCTACACCTTC.

This sequence joins TRBV2 and TRBJ2-7, with D tentatively TRBD2 (6 bases). Germline-derived CDR1 and CDR2 are SNHLY and FYNNEI. V lost 8 bases and J lost 4, with 12 bases in between. This CDR3 has 12 residues. The CDR3: CASDRGLYEQYF. The DNA for the CDR3 is TGTGCCAGCGACCGGGGGTTGTACGAGCAGTACTTC.

The V gene is TRBV18, the J gene TRBJ1-4; D possibly corresponds to TRBD1 (6 bases). This CDR3 spans 16 amino acids. The V and J ends lost 3 bases and 7 bases respectively, with 18 bases between them. CDR1 and CDR2 from the germline V gene are KGHSH and LQKENI. The CDR3: CASSPPPGGPSEKLFF. CDR3 DNA: TGTGCCAGCTCACCGCCACCGGGGGGGCCGAGTGAAAAACTGTTTTTT.

This chain links TRBV7-9 with TRBJ2-5; TRBD1 matches 7 bases. V lost 5 bases and J lost 1; bases outside the gene matches: 4. Germline-derived CDR1 and CDR2 are SEHNR and FQNEAQ (reference sequence). The CDR3 runs to 14 residues. The CDR3 loop reads CASSGGQIQETQYF. CDR3 DNA: TGTGCCAGCAGCGGGGGACAGATCCAAGAGACCCAGTACTTC.

This chain links TRBV4-1 with TRBJ2-1; D not resolved. V shed 1 base and J shed 4 bases, with 8 bases lying between them. Germline values: CDR1 MGHRA, CDR2 YSYEKL. The CDR3 sequence is 14 residues long. The CDR3 region is CASSQGLAYNEQFF. CDR3 DNA: TGCGCCAGCAGCCAAGGGTTGGCTTACAATGAGCAGTTCTTC.

This chain uses TRBV4-3 with TRBJ2-2; tentatively, D is TRBD2 (6 bases). Germline V gene data show CDR1 as LGHNA and CDR2 as YSLEER. There are 17 residues in the CDR3. V lost 1 base and J 3 bases, leaving 15 bases between the germline ends. CDR3 DNA: TGCGCCAGCAGCCAAGCCCCGGGGGTCGGGGACACCGGGGAGCTGTTTTTT. Translating gives CASSQAPGVGDTGELFF.

The chain is built from TRBV5-6 and TRBJ1-1; 8 bases align to TRBD1. CDR1 and CDR2 from the germline V gene are SGHDT and YYEEEE. The length of the CDR3 is 13 residues. Germline trimming cut 5 bases from V and 6 bases from J; bases unmatched to any gene: 6. CDR3 DNA sequence: TGTGCCAGCAGGCGGACAGGGTGGTCTGAAGCTTTCTTT. This translates into CASRRTGWSEAFF.